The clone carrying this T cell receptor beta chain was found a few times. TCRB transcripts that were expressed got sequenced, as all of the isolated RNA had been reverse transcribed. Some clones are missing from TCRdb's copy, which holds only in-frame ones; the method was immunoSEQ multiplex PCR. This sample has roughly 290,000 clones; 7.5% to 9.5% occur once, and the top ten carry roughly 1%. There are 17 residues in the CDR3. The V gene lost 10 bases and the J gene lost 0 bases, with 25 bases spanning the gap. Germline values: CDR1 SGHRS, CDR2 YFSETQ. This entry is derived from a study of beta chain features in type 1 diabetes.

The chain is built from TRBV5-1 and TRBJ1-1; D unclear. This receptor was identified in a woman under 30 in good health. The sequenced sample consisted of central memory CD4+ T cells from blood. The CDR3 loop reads CASSLSGNPRLNTEAFF. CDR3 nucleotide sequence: TGCGCCTCCTCTCTTTCAGGCAATCCTAGATTGAACACTGAAGCTTTCTTT. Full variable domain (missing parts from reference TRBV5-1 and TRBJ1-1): KAGVTQTPRYLIKTRGQQVTLSCSPISGHRSVSWYQQTPGQGLQFLFEYFSETQRNKGNFPGRFSGRQFSNSRSEMNVSTLELGDSALYLCASSLSGNPRLNTEAFFGQGTRLTVV.